Listed below are T cell receptor beta chains from one sample, sequenced in a study of blood T cell repertoires in COVID-19. Sequencing used immunoSEQ multiplex PCR; TCRdb keeps in-frame clones, though not all of them. The sample consists of around 55,000 clones, roughly four fifths of them appearing once. The sample was peripheral blood. These receptors all come from a human donor in a cohort sampled during active or convalescent COVID-19. CDR3s leave out the opening cysteine and the closing phenylalanine or tryptophan. Each record gives: V gene, CDR3 protein.

>TRBV4-3
ASSQDRGYEQY
>TRBV27
ASSLGRTANYGYT
>TRBV3-1/TRBV3-2
ASSHPGTIPETQY
>TRBV7-3
ASSLTGIGTEAF
>TRBV19
ASNSDRAVQPQH
>TRBV7-9
ASSPQGGSNEQY
>TRBV4-3
ASSQDGDSTYEQY
>TRBV12-3/TRBV12-4
ASSLGRRAF
>TRBV6-5
ASSPRDRGLYGYT
>TRBV5-5
ASSLGGGYGYT
>TRBV14
ASSQSPGQTYEQY
>TRBV4-3
ASSQVYGGHQPQH
>TRBV29-1
SVDGAGGSSGIVQF
>TRBV6-6
ASRPDRVPYEQY
>TRBV11-2
ASSRRAGGPDTQY
>TRBV7-6
ASSLDFDPRGAYEQY
>TRBV9
ASSATGGTNTGELF
>TRBV18
ASSPGVTGMNTEAF
>TRBV11-2
ASSLDPGGSYGYT
>TRBV7-9
ASSLSTSYEQY
>TRBV7-3
ASSSSGAAWEQF
>TRBV29-1
SVDATGVTDEQY
>TRBV3-1/TRBV3-2
ASSPRETLTEAF
>TRBV5-1
ASSPGQGALVDTEAF
>TRBV19
ATRRQGQPQH
>TRBV18
ASSPTLNTEAF
>TRBV19
ASSIGQANSPLH
>TRBV11-2
ASSLDRGLAGAYNEQF
>TRBV29-1
SGTGTDTQY
>TRBV6-6
ASSYPRQAKSTEAF
>TRBV6-5
ASTLTGVGTEAF
>TRBV9
ASSVDLTSGGVNNEQF
>TRBV5-1
ASSYRQGPANTGELF
>TRBV27
ASTIGRQGALEGNTIY
>TRBV10-3
AIRPTLDSPLH
>TRBV19
ASSIASGGNEQF
>TRBV6-2/TRBV6-3
ASSRQGNRAEQY
>TRBV5-6
ASSLGADTGTGYTEAF
>TRBV7-9
ASSLVAGGFYNEQF
>TRBV5-6
ASSLTGAGLISIQY